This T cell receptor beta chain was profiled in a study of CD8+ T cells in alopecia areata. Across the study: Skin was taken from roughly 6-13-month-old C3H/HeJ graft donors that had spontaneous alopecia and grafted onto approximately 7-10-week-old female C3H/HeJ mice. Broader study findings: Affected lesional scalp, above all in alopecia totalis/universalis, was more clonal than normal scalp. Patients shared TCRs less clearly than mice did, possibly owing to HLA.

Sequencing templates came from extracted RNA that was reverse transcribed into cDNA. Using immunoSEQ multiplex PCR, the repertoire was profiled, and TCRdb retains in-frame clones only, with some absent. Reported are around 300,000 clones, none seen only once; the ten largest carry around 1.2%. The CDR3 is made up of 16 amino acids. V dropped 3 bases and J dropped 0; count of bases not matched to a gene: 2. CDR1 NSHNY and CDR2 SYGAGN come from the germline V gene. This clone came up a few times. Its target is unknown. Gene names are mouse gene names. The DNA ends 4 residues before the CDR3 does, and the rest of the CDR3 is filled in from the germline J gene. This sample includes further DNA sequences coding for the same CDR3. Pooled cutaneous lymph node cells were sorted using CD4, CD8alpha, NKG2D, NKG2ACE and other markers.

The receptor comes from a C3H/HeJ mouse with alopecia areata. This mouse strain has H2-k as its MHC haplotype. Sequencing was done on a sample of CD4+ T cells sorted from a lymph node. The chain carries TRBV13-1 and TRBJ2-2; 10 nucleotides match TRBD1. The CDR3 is CASSGGTGANTGQLYF. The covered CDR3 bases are TGTGCCAGCAGTGGCGGGACAGGGGCAAACACCGGG.